This TCR beta chain was recovered during a study of blood T cell repertoires in COVID-19. Participants came from about two dozen US areas, aged roughly 18 to 89 years. The study assigned cohorts using participant-reported clinical history. Each recovered donor of Cohort 3 presented with two negative PCRs, clearance, or symptom resolution. Measured with immunoSEQ multiplex PCR; TCRdb has only the in-frame clones, and not every one. The sample consists of 140,000 or so clones, around 83% of them appearing once. The receptor comes from a man over 45 who had recovered from COVID-19. The material sequenced was PBMCs or T cells enriched from blood (not recorded which).

The CDR3 region is CASSLNPGFEPQHF. The CDR3 nucleotides are TGTGCCAGCAGCTTAAATCCAGGTTTCGAGCCCCAGCATTTT. This sequence joins TRBV7-8 and TRBJ1-5; D gene ambiguous. V was trimmed by 2 bases and J by 8 bases, leaving 13 bases between them. CDR3 size: 14 residues. Germline-derived CDR1 and CDR2 are SGHVS and FQNEAQ.